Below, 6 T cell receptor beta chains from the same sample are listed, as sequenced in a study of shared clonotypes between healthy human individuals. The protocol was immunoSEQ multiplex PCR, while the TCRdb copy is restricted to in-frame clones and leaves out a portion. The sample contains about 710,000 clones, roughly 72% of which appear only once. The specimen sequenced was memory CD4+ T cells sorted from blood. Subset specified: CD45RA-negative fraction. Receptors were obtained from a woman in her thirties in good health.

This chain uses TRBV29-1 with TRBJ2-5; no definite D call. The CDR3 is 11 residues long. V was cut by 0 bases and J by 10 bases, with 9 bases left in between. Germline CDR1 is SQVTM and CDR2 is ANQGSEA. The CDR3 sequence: CSVEEFRDQYF. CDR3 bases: TGCAGCGTTGAAGAGTTTCGAGACCAGTACTTC.

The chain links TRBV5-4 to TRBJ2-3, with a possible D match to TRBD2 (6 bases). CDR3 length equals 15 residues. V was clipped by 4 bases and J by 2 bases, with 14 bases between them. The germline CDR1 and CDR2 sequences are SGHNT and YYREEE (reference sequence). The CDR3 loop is CASSMGGHHTDTQYF. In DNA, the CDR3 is TGTGCCAGCAGCATGGGAGGACACCACACAGATACGCAGTATTTT. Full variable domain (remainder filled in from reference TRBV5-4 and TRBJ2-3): ETGVTQSPTHLIKTRGQQVTLRCSSQSGHNTVSWYQQALGQGPQFIFQYYREEENGRGNFPPRFSGLQFPNYSSELNVNALELDDSALYLCASSMGGHHTDTQYFGPGTRLTVL.

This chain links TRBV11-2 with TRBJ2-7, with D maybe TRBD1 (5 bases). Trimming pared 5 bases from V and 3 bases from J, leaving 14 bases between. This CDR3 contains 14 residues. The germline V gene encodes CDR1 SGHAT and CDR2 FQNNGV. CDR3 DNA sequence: TGTGCCAGCAGCCTTAGAACAGGATTCTACGAGCAGTACTTC. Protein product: CASSLRTGFYEQYF.

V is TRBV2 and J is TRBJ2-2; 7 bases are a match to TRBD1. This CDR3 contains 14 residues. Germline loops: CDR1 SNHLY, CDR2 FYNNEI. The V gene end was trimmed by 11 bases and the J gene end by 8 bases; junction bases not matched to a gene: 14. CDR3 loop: CAAQGDRDGGELFF. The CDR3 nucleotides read TGTGCCGCACAGGGAGACAGGGATGGGGGGGAGCTGTTTTTT.

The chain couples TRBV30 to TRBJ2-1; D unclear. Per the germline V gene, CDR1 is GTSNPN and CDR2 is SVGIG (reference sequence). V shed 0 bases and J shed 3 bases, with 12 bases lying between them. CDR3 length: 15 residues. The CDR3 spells CAWSVVNSLYNEQFF. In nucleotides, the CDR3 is TGTGCCTGGAGTGTGGTGAACTCCCTCTACAATGAGCAGTTCTTC.

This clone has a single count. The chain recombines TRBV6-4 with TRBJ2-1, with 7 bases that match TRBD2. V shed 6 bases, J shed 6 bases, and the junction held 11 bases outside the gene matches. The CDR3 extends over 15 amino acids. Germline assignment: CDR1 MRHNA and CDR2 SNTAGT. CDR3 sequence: CASSWQAGLGNEQFF. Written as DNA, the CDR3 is TGTGCCAGCAGCTGGCAAGCGGGGCTGGGCAATGAGCAGTTCTTC.